A single sample is the source of the 20 T cell receptor beta chains below, sequenced in a study of tumor and adjacent non-tumor tissue in lung cancer. Three rounds of nested PCR, following a modified ARM-PCR protocol, produced the TCRbeta library. From the multiplex PCR reads, TCRdb called clonotypes with MiXCR, one entry per CDR3 protein. The sample includes 65,000 to 95,000 distinct CDR3 sequences, roughly 76% of them seen just once. This sample's RNA came from whole unsorted tissue. Material: lung tumor tissue. The origin of the receptors is a woman aged 45 to 65 with non-small cell lung cancer.

The chain links TRBV20-1 to TRBJ2-3, with D unresolved. The CDR3 has 15 amino acids. V lost 0 bases, J lost 5 bases, and 15 bases lay in between. CDR1 and CDR2 from the germline V gene are DFQATT and SNEGSKA (reference sequence). The CDR3 coding sequence is TGCAGTGCTAGAGATTCGAGCAGTAACATAGATACGCAGTATTTT. It codes for CSARDSSSNIDTQYF.

In regard to this clonotype: At one end the junction does not follow the germline gene, possibly because of a read error. The rearrangement links TRBV6-5 to TRBJ2-1; D unclear. The CDR3 runs to 13 residues. Germline V gene lookup returns CDR1 MNHEY and CDR2 SVGAGI. Here the CDR3 DNA reads TGTGCTAGCAGTCAATTCTCACGCAATGAGCAGTTCTTC. Its protein is CASSQFSRNEQFF.

The chain carries TRBV2 and TRBJ2-3; D is possibly TRBD2 (6 bases). V dropped 8 bases and J dropped 5 bases, with 14 bases sitting between them. The CDR3 runs to 13 residues. CDR1 is SNHLY, CDR2 FYNNEI, per germline. The CDR3 sequence: CASLRESKDTQYF. Written as DNA, the CDR3 is TGTGCCAGCCTACGGGAGTCAAAAGATACGCAGTATTTT. The full variable domain, with the rest looked up from reference TRBV2 and TRBJ2-3, is EPEVTQTPSHQVTQMGQEVILRCVPISNHLYFYWYRQILGQKVEFLVSFYNNEISEKSEIFDDQFSVERPDGSNFTLKIRSTKLEDSAMYFCASLRESKDTQYFGPGTRLTVL.

The V and J genes are TRBV20-1 and TRBJ2-7; D might be TRBD2 (6 bases). This CDR3 is built from 16 residues. Trimming stripped 6 bases from V and 7 bases from J, with 28 bases between. The V gene's germline CDR1 is DFQATT and CDR2 SNEGSKA (reference sequence). The CDR3 nucleotides read TGCAGTGCGAGGAGGTTTGGGGCCGGGGACGGGAGTGAGCAGTACTTC. Translating it yields CSARRFGAGDGSEQYF.

With regard to this clonotype: Sequence at one end of the junction differs from germline and may be a read error. The genes are TRBV4-3 and TRBJ2-3, with 11 bases that match TRBD1. The CDR3 sequence is 15 residues long. Looked up from germline, CDR1 is LGHNA and CDR2 is YSLEER. The DNA of the CDR3 is TGCGCCAGTACTCGGACAGGGGGCGAAGCAGATACTCAGTATTTT. Translating it yields CASTRTGGEADTQYF.

This chain joins TRBV11-2 and TRBJ2-1, with 13 bases lining up with TRBD2. Germline lookup yields CDR1 SGHAT and CDR2 FQNNGV. The length of the CDR3 is 16 residues. The CDR3 here is CISSGLLAGGGNEQFF. The CDR3 nucleotides read TGTATCAGCAGCGGACTACTAGCGGGAGGGGGGAATGAGCAGTTCTTC.

Comment on this clonotype: The junction departs from the called germline gene at one end, perhaps through a read error. This chain links TRBV20-1 with TRBJ2-6; D remains ambiguous. The length of the CDR3 is 16 residues. Germline-derived CDR1 and CDR2 are DFQATT and SNEGSKA (reference sequence). CDR3 sequence reads: CSAPSTRSSGVNVLTF. DNA for the CDR3: TGCAGTGCTCCCTCAACAAGGAGCTCTGGGGTCAACGTCCTGACTTTC.

Notes on this clonotype: At one of its ends the junction is not consistent with the germline gene, which may arise from a read error. This chain uses TRBV4-1 with TRBJ1-5; tentatively, D is TRBD1 (5 bases). The CDR3 has 16 residues. Germline loops: CDR1 MGHRA, CDR2 YSYEKL. The CDR3 DNA reads TGCGCCAGCAGCGCCCGACAGTGGGACGGCAATCTGCCCCAGCATTTT. Amino acids: CASSARQWDGNLPQHF.

This clonotype was observed once. The chain employs TRBV29-1 and TRBJ2-1; 7 nucleotides align to TRBD2. The V gene's germline CDR1 is SQVTM and CDR2 ANQGSEA. This CDR3 contains 16 residues. The ends lost 8 bases at V and 3 bases at J; junction bases unmatched: 16. CDR3 in DNA: TGCAGCCTTAACCTTCCAGGCGGGAGAGGCTACAATGAGCAGTTCTTC. It encodes CSLNLPGGRGYNEQFF.

This clonotype was detected only a few times. The junction and the germline gene differ at one end; a read error may be behind it. V gene TRBV4-1 combines with J gene TRBJ2-1; tentative D call: TRBD2 (6 bases). The CDR3 consists of 17 residues. Germline CDR1 MGHRA, CDR2 YSYEKL. The CDR3 is CTSSHPWDLLCLHEQFF. For the CDR3, the DNA is TGCACCAGCAGCCACCCCTGGGACTTATTGTGTTTGCATGAGCAGTTCTTC.

About this clonotype itself: At one end the junction does not follow the germline gene, possibly because of a read error. This chain joins TRBV6-6 and TRBJ2-1; TRBD2 might be the D (6 bases). Germline V gene lookup returns CDR1 MNHNY and CDR2 SVGAGI (reference sequence). The CDR3 length is 16 residues. The CDR3 coding sequence is TGTGCCAGCAGGTACCTGGCGGGGACCGCCTACTATGAGCAGTTCTTC. Translated: CASRYLAGTAYYEQFF.

This clonotype has only one observation. An end of the junction does not agree with germline; a read error may underlie this. The chain carries TRBV6-5 and TRBJ1-1; D gene ambiguous. This CDR3 region has 14 residues. Germline V gene lookup returns CDR1 MNHEY and CDR2 SVGAGI. The CDR3 DNA reads as TGTGCCAGCAGCACACACGAAATGAACACTGAAGGTTTATTT. Translating it yields CASSTHEMNTEGLF.

As to this clonotype: The junction departs from the called germline gene at one end, perhaps through a read error. V gene TRBV20-1 combines with J gene TRBJ2-1; D not certain. The CDR3 covers 11 residues. CDR1 DFQATT and CDR2 SNEGSKA come from the germline V gene (reference sequence). The chain's CDR3 is CSAPGTYEQFF. The CDR3 region has the DNA TGCAGTGCTCCCGGAACTTATGAGCAATTCTTC.

Comments on this clonotype: Germline is not matched at one junction end, which may reflect a read error. The chain combines TRBV11-2 with TRBJ2-2, with 8 bases that match TRBD2. The CDR3 has 16 amino acids. Germline CDR1 and CDR2: SGHAT and FQNNGV. Here the CDR3 DNA reads TGTGACAGCAGCTCAGTGACTGGCGGGAGGATCGGGGAGCTGTTCTTT. This codes for CDSSSVTGGRIGELFF.

As to this clonotype: A junction boundary mismatches the germline segment, possibly from a read error. The chain couples TRBV20-1 to TRBJ1-3, with 9 bases identical to TRBD1. The CDR3 covers 19 residues. Germline-derived CDR1 and CDR2 are DFQATT and SNEGSKA (reference sequence). The CDR3 DNA reads as TGCAGTTCTAGAGGAACCGGGACAGGGATCGGGTTTGCTAGAAACACCATATATTTT. Translating gives CSSRGTGTGIGFARNTIYF.

A remark on this clonotype: The germline gene is not matched at one end of the junction; a read error may be the cause. The chain joins TRBV29-1 to TRBJ2-1; no reliable D call. Per germline, CDR1 SQVTM and CDR2 ANQGSEA. This CDR3 is built from 13 residues. Here the CDR3 reads CRVVWITYNEQFF. The CDR3 DNA is TGCAGGGTTGTATGGATAACCTACAATGAGCAGTTCTTC.

A remark on this clonotype: The junction departs from the called germline gene at one end, perhaps through a read error. Written as DNA, the CDR3 is TGCGCCAGTAACCAGGTATGGGACAGTATCTCCCAGGCCCAGGATTTT. This codes for CASNQVWDSISQAQDF. The chain recombines TRBV4-1 with TRBJ1-5; 7 bases are shared with TRBD1. The germline V gene has CDR1 MGHRA and CDR2 YSYEKL. The CDR3 covers 16 residues.

About this clonotype: The junction and the germline gene differ at one end; a read error may be behind it. The chain joins TRBV20-1 to TRBJ2-5, with D possibly matching TRBD1 (5 bases). The germline gives CDR1 DFQATT, CDR2 SNEGSKA (reference sequence). The CDR3 is 13 amino acids. CDR3 DNA sequence: TGCAGTGATAGACAGCCTCTACAAGAGATCCAGTACTTC. It codes for CSDRQPLQEIQYF.

This clonotype was seen only a few times. The junction does not match germline at one end; this may be a read error. The chain couples TRBV11-2 to TRBJ2-5; a weak D match, TRBD2 (5 bases). Germline lookup yields CDR1 SGHAT and CDR2 FQNNGV. The CDR3 spans 11 residues. CDR3 sequence reads: CASNLGESQYF. CDR3 DNA: TGTGCCAGCAACTTGGGAGAGAGCCAGTATTTC.

In its sample, this clonotype was seen a few times. A much more abundant neighbour one base away suggests this may be a read error. The chain couples TRBV12-3 or TRBV12-4 to TRBJ2-3; 7 positions match TRBD1. The CDR3 totals 15 residues. Written as DNA, the CDR3 is TGTGCCAGCAGCCCAATACAGGGGTTCACAGATACGCGGTATTTT. This sequence encodes CASSPIQGFTDTRYF.